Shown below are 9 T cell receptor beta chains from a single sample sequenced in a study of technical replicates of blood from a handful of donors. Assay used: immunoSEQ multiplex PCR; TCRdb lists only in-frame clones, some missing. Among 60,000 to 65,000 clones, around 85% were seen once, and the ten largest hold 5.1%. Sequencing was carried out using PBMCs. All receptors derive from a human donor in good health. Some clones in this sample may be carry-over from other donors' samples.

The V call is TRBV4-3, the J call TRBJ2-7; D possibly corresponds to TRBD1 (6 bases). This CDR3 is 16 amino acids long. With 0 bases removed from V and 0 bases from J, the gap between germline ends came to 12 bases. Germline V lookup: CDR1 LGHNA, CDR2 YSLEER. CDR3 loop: CASSQDWTASSYEQYF. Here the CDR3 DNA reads TGCGCCAGCAGCCAAGATTGGACAGCAAGCTCCTACGAGCAGTACTTC.

The CDR3 bases are TGCGCCAGCAGCTTCCTTAGCGGGGACTACAATGAGCAGTTCTTC. Its protein is CASSFLSGDYNEQFF. The genes are TRBV5-1 and TRBJ2-1; 8 positions agree with TRBD2. Germline-derived CDR1 and CDR2 are SGHRS and YFSETQ. V lost 2 bases, J lost 3 bases, and 4 bases stayed unmatched. The CDR3 totals 15 residues.

This CDR3 is CASSPRGLTPYEQYF. Here the CDR3 DNA reads TGTGCCAGCAGCCCTAGGGGGCTCACCCCCTACGAGCAGTACTTC. This chain connects TRBV9 to TRBJ2-7; the match to TRBD1 covers 7 bases. CDR3 length: 15 amino acids. Per the germline V gene, CDR1 is SGDLS and CDR2 is YYNGEE. Germline trimming cut 4 bases from V and 2 bases from J; bases unmatched to any gene: 9.

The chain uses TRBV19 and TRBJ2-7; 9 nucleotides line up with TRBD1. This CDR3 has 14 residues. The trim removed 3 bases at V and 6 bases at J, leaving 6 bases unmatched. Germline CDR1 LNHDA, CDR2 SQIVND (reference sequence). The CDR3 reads CASSMGQGWSEQYF. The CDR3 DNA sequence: TGTGCCAGTAGTATGGGACAGGGTTGGTCCGAGCAGTACTTC.

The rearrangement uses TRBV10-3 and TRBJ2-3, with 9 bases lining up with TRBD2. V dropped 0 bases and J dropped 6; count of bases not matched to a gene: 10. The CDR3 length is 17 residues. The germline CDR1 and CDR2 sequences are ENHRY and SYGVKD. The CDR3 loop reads CAISESRREGNGDTQYF. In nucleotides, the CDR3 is TGTGCCATCAGTGAGTCGAGGCGGGAGGGCAACGGGGATACGCAGTATTTT.

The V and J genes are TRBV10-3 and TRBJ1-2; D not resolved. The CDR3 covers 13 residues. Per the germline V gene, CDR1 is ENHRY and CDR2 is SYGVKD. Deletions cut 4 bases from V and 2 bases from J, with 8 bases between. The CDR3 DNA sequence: TGTGCCATCAGTGCGGAGGGAAACTATGGCTACACCTTC. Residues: CAISAEGNYGYTF.

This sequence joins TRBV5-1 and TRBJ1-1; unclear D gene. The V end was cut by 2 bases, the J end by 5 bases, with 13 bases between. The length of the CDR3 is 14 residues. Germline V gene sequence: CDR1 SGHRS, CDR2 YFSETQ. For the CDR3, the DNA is TGCGCCAGCAGCTTATTTTCAGGCAGGACTGAAGCTTTCTTT. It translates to CASSLFSGRTEAFF. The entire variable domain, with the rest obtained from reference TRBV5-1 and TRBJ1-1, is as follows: KAGVTQTPRYLIKTRGQQVTLSCSPISGHRSVSWYQQTPGQGLQFLFEYFSETQRNKGNFPGRFSGRQFSNSRSEMNVSTLELGDSALYLCASSLFSGRTEAFFGQGTRLTVV.

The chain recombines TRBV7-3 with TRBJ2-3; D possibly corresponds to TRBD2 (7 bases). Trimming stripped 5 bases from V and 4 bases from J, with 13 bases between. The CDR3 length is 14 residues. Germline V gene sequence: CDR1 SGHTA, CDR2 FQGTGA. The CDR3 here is CASSNGGRADTQYF. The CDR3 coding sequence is TGTGCCAGCAGCAACGGGGGGCGTGCAGATACGCAGTATTTT.

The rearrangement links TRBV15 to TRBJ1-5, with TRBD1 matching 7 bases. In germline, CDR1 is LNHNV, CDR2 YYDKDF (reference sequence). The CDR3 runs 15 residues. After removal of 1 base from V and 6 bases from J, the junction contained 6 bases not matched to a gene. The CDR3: CATSRVSQGTQPQHF. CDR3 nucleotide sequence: TGTGCCACCAGCAGAGTGTCACAGGGGACTCAGCCCCAGCATTTT. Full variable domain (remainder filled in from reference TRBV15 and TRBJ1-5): DAMVIQNPRYQVTQFGKPVTLSCSQTLNHNVMYWYQQKSSQAPKLLFHYYDKDFNNEADTPDNFQSRRPNTSFCFLDIRSPGLGDTAMYLCATSRVSQGTQPQHFGDGTRLSIL.